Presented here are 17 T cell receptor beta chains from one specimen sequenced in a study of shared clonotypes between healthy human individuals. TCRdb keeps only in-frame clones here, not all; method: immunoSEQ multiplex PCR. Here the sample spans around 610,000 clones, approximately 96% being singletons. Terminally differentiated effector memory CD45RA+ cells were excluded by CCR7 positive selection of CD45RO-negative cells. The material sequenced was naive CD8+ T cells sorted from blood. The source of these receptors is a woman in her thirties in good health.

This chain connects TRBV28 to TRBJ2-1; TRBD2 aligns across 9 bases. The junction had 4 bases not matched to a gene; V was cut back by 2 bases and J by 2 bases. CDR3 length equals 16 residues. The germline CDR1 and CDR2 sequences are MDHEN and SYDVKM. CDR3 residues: CASSLGRGGPYNEQFF. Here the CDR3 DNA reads TGTGCCAGCAGTTTAGGGCGGGGGGGCCCCTACAATGAGCAGTTCTTC.

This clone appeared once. This chain's CDR3 is CASSWERSINEKLFF. The CDR3 nucleotides read TGTGCCAGTAGTTGGGAGAGGAGTATTAATGAAAAACTGTTTTTT. The chain carries TRBV19 and TRBJ1-4; D unclear. Germline V gene data show CDR1 as LNHDA and CDR2 as SQIVND (reference sequence). V gave up 5 bases and J gave up 4 bases, with 14 bases separating them. The CDR3 has 15 amino acids.

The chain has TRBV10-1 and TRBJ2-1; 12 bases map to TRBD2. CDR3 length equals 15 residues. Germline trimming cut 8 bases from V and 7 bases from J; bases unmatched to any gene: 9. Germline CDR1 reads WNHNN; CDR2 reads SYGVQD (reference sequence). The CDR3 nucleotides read TGCGCCAGCTCAGCCCTGACTAGCGGGAGTAATGAGCAGTTCTTC. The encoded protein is CASSALTSGSNEQFF.

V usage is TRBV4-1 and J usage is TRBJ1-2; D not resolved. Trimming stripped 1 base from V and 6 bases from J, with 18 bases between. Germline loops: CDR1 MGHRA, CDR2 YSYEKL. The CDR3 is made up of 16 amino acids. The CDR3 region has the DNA TGCGCCAGCAGCCAAGGTCCCTTGGCAGAACTAAATGGCTACACCTTC. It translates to CASSQGPLAELNGYTF.

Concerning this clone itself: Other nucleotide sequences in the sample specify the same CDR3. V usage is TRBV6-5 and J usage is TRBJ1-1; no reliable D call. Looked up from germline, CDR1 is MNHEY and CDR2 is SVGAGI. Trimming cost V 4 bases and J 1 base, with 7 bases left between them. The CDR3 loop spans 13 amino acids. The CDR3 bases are TGTGCCAGCAGTTTAGGCAGGAACACTGAAGCTTTCTTT. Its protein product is CASSLGRNTEAFF.

The CDR3 loop reads CASSQGLGGEELFF. As DNA, the CDR3 is TGCGCCAGCAGCCAAGGCCTAGGGGGCGAGGAGCTGTTTTTT. The chain recombines TRBV4-1 with TRBJ2-2; TRBD1 matches 7 bases. Per the germline V gene, CDR1 is MGHRA and CDR2 is YSYEKL. V dropped 1 base and J dropped 10; count of bases not matched to a gene: 6. The CDR3 has 14 residues.

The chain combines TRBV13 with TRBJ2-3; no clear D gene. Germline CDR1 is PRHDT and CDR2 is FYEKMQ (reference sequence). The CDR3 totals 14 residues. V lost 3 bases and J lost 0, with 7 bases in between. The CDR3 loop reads CASSFVGSTDTQYF. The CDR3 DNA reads TGTGCCAGCAGCTTCGTAGGGAGCACAGATACGCAGTATTTT.

As DNA, the CDR3 is TGTGCCAGCAGCCAACCTAGCGGGGGTACGCAGTATTTT. Its protein product is CASSQPSGGTQYF. The rearrangement uses TRBV28 and TRBJ2-3; 10 bases are shared with TRBD2. The CDR3 loop spans 13 amino acids. Germline CDR1 MDHEN, CDR2 SYDVKM. With V trimmed by 6 bases and J by 8 bases, 5 bases remained unmatched.

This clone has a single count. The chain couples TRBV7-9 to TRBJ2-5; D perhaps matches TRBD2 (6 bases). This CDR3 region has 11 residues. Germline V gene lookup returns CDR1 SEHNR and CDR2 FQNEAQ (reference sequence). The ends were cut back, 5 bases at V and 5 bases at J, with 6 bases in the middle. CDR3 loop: CASSRGETQYF. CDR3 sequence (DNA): TGTGCCAGCAGCCGGGGGGAGACCCAGTACTTC.

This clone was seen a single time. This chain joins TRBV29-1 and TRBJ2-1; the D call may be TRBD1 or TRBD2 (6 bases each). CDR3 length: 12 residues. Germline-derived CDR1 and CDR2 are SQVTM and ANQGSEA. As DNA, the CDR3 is TGCACCTTCCCTAAGTTGGGGGGCGGTCAGTTCTTC. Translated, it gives CTFPKLGGGQFF.

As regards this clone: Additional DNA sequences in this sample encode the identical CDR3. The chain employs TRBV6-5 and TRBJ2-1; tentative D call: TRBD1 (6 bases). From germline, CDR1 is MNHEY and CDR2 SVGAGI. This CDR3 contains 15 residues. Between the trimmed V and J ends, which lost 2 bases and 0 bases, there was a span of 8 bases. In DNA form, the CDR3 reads TGTGCCAGCAGTTACGGGACAAGCTCCTACAATGAGCAGTTCTTC. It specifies CASSYGTSSYNEQFF.

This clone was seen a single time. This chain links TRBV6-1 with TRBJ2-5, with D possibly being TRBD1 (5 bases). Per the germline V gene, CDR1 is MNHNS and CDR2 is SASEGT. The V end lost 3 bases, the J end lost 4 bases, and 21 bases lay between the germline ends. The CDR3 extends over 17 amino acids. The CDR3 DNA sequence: TGTGCCAGCAGTGACCGCTTGTTAGGGGCTAGGACAGAGACCCAGTACTTC. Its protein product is CASSDRLLGARTETQYF.

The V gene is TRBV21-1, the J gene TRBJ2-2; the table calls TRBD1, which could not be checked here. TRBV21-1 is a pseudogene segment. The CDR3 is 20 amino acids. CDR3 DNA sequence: TGTGCCAGCAGCACCCCGACACCAGAAGACAGGTTCGCGAACACCGGGGAGCTGTTTTTT. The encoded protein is CASSTPTPEDRFANTGELFF.

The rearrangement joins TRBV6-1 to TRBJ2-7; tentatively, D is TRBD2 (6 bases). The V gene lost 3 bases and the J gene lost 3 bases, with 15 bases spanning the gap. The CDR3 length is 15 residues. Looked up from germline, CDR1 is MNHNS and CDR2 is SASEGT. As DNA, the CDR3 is TGTGCCAGCAGTGACGGTAACGGAGGGCTCTACGAGCAGTACTTC. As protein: CASSDGNGGLYEQYF.

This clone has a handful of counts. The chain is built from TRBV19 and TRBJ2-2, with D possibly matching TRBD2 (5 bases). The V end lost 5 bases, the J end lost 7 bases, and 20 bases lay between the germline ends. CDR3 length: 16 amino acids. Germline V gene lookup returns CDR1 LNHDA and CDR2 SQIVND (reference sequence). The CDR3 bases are TGTGCCAGTAGTTTGGGATCGTGGGAGAGGGTCGGGGAGCTGTTTTTT. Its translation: CASSLGSWERVGELFF.

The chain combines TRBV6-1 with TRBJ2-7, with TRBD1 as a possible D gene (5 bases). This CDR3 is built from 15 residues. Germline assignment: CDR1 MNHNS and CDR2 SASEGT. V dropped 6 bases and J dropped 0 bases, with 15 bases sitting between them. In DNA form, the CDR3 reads TGTGCCAGCAGGCACCACAGGTACAGCTCCTACGAGCAGTACTTC. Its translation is CASRHHRYSSYEQYF.

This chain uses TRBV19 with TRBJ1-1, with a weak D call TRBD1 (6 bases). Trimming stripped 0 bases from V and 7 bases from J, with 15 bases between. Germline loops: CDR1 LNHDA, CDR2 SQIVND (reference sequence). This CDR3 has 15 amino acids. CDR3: CASSIDRGASYEAFF. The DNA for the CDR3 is TGTGCCAGTAGTATAGATCGGGGGGCGAGTTATGAAGCTTTCTTT.